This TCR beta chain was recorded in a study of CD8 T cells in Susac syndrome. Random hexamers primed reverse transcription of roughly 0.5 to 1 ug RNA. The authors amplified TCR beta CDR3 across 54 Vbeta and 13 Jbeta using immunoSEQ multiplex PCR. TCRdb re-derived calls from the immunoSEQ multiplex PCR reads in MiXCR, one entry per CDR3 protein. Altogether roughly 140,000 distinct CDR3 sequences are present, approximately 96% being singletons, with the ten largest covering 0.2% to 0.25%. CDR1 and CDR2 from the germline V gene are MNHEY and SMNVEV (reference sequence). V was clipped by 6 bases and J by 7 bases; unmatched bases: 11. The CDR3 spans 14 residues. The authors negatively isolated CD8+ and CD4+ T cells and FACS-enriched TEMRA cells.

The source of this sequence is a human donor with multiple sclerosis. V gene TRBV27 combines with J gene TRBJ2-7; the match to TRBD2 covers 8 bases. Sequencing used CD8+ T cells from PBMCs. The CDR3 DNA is TGTGCCAGCAGCCGCCGGGGGGGCGGACAGGAGCAGTACTTC. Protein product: CASSRRGGGQEQYF.